This TCR beta chain was sequenced for a study of blood T cells in healthy people across ages. CDR1 is MDHEN, CDR2 SYDVKM, per germline. CDR3 length: 15 amino acids. This clonotype was observed a handful of times. One base away lies a much larger clone, so this may be a sequencing read error. Combining a sample-barcoded 5' primer with a J-beta primer mix, a second PCR ran for about 7 to 11 cycles. MiXCR, run by TCRdb on the 5' RACE reads, gives a single entry per CDR3 protein. The top ten clones hold 15% of a sample with fewer than 800,000 distinct CDR3 sequences, approximately 31% of them seen once. This chain links TRBV28 with TRBJ2-1; D could derive from TRBD1 or TRBD2 (5 bases each). Near its end, the DNA agrees better with TRBJ2-7, so the J call may be wrong. The clonotype was recovered from a woman aged 80 or over in good health. The sequencing sample was made of blood. Here the CDR3 DNA reads TGTGCCAGCAGTTTGGTCGGGGCTCACTACAATGAGCAGTACTTC. It yields the protein CASSLVGAHYNEQYF.